A single TCR beta chain is shown here with its context. Its specificity is unknown. There are 16 residues in the CDR3. Germline V gene data show CDR1 as SGHVS and CDR2 as FQNEAQ. Trimming shortened V by 5 bases and J by 0 bases, and 16 bases separated the two germline ends. TCRdb reanalysed the 5' RACE reads using MiXCR and keeps one entry per CDR3 protein. In the table there are 200,000 to 300,000 distinct CDR3 sequences, 7.5% of which are singletons. This entry is derived from a study of identical twins. Broader study findings: Insertion counts were lower in abundant cord blood beta clonotypes, a trend that memory repertoires did not show.

These data were likewise used in another study, on yellow fever vaccine responses in identical twins.

The sequencing input was CD8+ T cells sorted from blood. The chain recombines TRBV7-8 with TRBJ1-1, with a tentative D call TRBD1 (5 bases). This receptor was identified in a woman aged 18 to 35 in good health. For the CDR3, the DNA is TGTGCCAGCAGCGAGTCGGGACGGTACATGAACACTGAAGCTTTCTTT. The encoded protein is CASSESGRYMNTEAFF.